One sample yielded the 5 T cell receptor beta chains listed below, sequenced in a study of blood T cell repertoires in COVID-19. TCRdb's copy holds only in-frame clones and misses some; the assay was immunoSEQ multiplex PCR. The repertoire includes hundreds of thousands of clones, around 85% of them detected once, and about 2.2% sits in the top ten. Sequenced material: peripheral blood. The receptors were sampled from a woman aged 25 to 45 who had recovered from COVID-19.

CDR3 residues: CASSLAGTVLPQHF. CDR3 coding DNA: TGTGCCAGCAGCTTAGCGGGGACTGTCCTGCCCCAGCATTTT. This chain joins TRBV11-2 and TRBJ1-5, with a weak D call TRBD1 (5 bases). CDR3 size: 14 residues. Trimming removed 1 base from V and 9 bases from J, with 13 bases in between. Germline lookup yields CDR1 SGHAT and CDR2 FQNNGV.

CDR3 coding DNA: TGTGCCAGCTCACCACAGGAGCCGCTTAATTCACCCCTCCACTTT. As protein: CASSPQEPLNSPLHF. The chain is built from TRBV18 and TRBJ1-6; D remains ambiguous. Germline loops: CDR1 KGHSH, CDR2 LQKENI. Between the trimmed V and J ends, which lost 1 base and 6 bases, there was a span of 10 bases. This CDR3 is built from 15 residues.

V gene TRBV19 combines with J gene TRBJ1-2; D is ambiguous. CDR3 length: 12 residues. Germline assignment: CDR1 LNHDA and CDR2 SQIVND (reference sequence). V shed 6 bases and J shed 4 bases, with 9 bases lying between them. The CDR3 is CASRAGLYGYTF. For the CDR3, the DNA is TGTGCCAGTAGGGCAGGTCTCTATGGCTACACCTTC.

This chain's CDR3 is CASSYGGTGNTIYF. CDR3 DNA sequence: TGTGCCAGCAGTTACGGGGGGACTGGAAACACCATATATTTT. The V and J genes are TRBV6-5 and TRBJ1-3; TRBD1 might be the D (5 bases). Trimming cost V 2 bases and J 2 bases, with 7 bases left between them. Germline CDR1 reads MNHEY; CDR2 reads SVGAGI. This CDR3 spans 14 amino acids.

This clone was observed a single time. The genes are TRBV6-4 and TRBJ1-2, with 9 bases fitting TRBD1. Per germline, CDR1 MRHNA and CDR2 SNTAGT. The CDR3 runs to 13 residues. V shed 6 bases and J 7 bases; nucleotides not matched to a gene: 6. The CDR3 is CASRGQGSIGYTF. CDR3 DNA sequence: TGTGCCAGCAGGGGACAGGGATCCATTGGCTACACCTTC.